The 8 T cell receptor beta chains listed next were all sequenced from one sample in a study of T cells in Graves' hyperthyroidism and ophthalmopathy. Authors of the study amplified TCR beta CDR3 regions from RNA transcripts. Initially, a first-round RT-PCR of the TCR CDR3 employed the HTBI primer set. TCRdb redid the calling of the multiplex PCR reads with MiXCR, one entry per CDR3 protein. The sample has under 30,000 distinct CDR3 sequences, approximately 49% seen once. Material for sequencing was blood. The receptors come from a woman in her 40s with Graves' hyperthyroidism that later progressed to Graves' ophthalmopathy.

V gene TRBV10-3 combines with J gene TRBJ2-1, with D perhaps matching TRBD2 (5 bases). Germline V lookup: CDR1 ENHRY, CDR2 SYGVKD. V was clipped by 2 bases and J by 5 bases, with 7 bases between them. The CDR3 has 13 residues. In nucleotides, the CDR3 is TGTGCCATCAGTGAGAGGCGGGACAATGAGCAGTTCTTC. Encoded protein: CAISERRDNEQFF.

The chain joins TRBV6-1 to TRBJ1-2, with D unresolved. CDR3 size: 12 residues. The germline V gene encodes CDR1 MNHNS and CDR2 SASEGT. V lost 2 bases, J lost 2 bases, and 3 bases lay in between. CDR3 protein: CASSELNYGYTF. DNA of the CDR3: TGTGCCAGCAGTGAATTGAACTATGGCTACACCTTC.

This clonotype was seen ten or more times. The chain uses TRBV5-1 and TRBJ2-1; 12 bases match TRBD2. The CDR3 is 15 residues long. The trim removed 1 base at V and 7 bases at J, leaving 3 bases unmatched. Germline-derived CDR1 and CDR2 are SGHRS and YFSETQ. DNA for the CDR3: TGCGCCAGCAGCTTGTCGCTAGCGGGGGGGAATGAGCAGTTCTTC. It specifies CASSLSLAGGNEQFF.

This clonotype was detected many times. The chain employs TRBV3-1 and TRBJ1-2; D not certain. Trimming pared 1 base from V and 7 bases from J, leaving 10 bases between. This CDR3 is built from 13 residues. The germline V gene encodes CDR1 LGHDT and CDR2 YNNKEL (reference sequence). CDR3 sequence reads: CASSQAGVGGYTF. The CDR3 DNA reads TGTGCCAGCAGCCAAGCTGGGGTGGGTGGCTACACCTTC.

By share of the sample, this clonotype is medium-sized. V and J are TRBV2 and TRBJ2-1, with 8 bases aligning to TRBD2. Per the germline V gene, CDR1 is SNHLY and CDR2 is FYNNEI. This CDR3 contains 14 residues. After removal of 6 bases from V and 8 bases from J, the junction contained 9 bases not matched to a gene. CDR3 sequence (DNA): TGTGCCAGCAGGGCCGCGGGACTAGAGTATGAGCAGTTCTTC. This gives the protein CASRAAGLEYEQFF.

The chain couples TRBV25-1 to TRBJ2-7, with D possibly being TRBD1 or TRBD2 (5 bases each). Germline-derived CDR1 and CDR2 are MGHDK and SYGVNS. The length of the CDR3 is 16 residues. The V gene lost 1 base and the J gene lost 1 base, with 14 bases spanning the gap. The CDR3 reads CASSESGAGRSYEQYF. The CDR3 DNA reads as TGTGCCAGCAGTGAATCCGGGGCAGGGAGATCCTACGAGCAGTACTTC.

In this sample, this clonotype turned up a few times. DNA of the CDR3: TGTGCCAACATCGTGGGGACAGGACTCAATCAGCCCCAGCATTTT. This codes for CANIVGTGLNQPQHF. V gene TRBV9 combines with J gene TRBJ1-5, with 8 bases lining up with TRBD1. From germline, CDR1 is SGDLS and CDR2 YYNGEE. V shed 9 bases, J shed 3 bases, and the junction held 11 bases outside the gene matches. The CDR3 has 15 residues. Full variable domain (rest looked up from reference TRBV9 and TRBJ1-5): DSGVTQTPKHLITATGQRVTLRCSPRSGDLSVYWYQQSLDQGLQFLIQYYNGEERAKGNILERFSAQQFPDLHSELNLSSLELGDSALYFCANIVGTGLNQPQHFGDGTRLSIL.

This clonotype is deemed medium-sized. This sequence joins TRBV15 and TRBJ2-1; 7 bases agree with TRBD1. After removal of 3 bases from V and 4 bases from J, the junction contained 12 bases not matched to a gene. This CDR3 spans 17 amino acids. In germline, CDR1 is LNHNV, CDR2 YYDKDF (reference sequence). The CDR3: CATSRMGWDSAYNEQFF. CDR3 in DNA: TGTGCCACCAGCAGGATGGGTTGGGACAGCGCTTACAATGAGCAGTTCTTC.